The 18 T cell receptor beta chains listed next were all sequenced from one sample in a study of technical replicates of blood from several donors. Only in-frame clones appear in the TCRdb table, and some are missing; sequencing was by immunoSEQ multiplex PCR. The table lists tens of thousands of clones, roughly 96% of them singletons. What was sequenced was T cells isolated from PBMCs. These receptors were collected from a human donor in good health.

The chain couples TRBV6-5 to TRBJ1-3; unclear D gene. Deletions cut 2 bases from V and 1 base from J, with 12 bases between. Germline values: CDR1 MNHEY, CDR2 SVGAGI. This CDR3 is built from 16 residues. The CDR3 sequence: CASSYSGAFSGNTIYF. CDR3 bases: TGTGCCAGCAGTTACAGTGGAGCCTTTTCTGGAAACACCATATATTTT.

The V call is TRBV28, the J call TRBJ2-5; D gene ambiguous. CDR3 size: 11 residues. Germline V gives CDR1 MDHEN, CDR2 SYDVKM. Trimming pared 5 bases from V and 7 bases from J, leaving 8 bases between. CDR3 residues: CASSQPGTQYF. As DNA, the CDR3 is TGTGCCAGCAGTCAACCGGGGACCCAGTACTTC.

V and J are TRBV5-4 and TRBJ2-1, with 8 bases matching TRBD2. Germline trimming cut 2 bases from V and 5 bases from J; bases unmatched to any gene: 6. Germline lookup yields CDR1 SGHNT and CDR2 YYREEE (reference sequence). CDR3 size: 15 residues. In DNA, the CDR3 is TGTGCCAGCAGCTTCCAAGCGGGGGAAGACAATGAGCAGTTCTTC. Amino acid sequence: CASSFQAGEDNEQFF.

DNA for the CDR3: TGTGCCACCAGCAAAAGGAGGTCAGGGGGTGGTTCACCCCTCCACTTT. Amino acid sequence: CATSKRRSGGGSPLHF. The chain combines TRBV15 with TRBJ1-6; 7 nucleotides line up with TRBD1. CDR3 length: 16 amino acids. CDR1 is LNHNV, CDR2 YYDKDF, per germline (reference sequence). V gave up 4 bases and J gave up 9 bases; unmatched junction bases: 12.

The rearrangement links TRBV6-5 to TRBJ1-5; 8 bases match TRBD1. Germline V gene sequence: CDR1 MNHEY, CDR2 SVGAGI. The length of the CDR3 is 13 residues. V gave up 7 bases and J gave up 7 bases; unmatched junction bases: 6. Here the CDR3 reads CASTPGGGQPQHF. The CDR3 DNA is TGTGCCAGCACCCCAGGGGGCGGACAGCCCCAGCATTTT.

The chain has TRBV27 and TRBJ2-3; the D is unclear. The CDR3 extends over 14 amino acids. The germline V gene has CDR1 MNHEY and CDR2 SMNVEV (reference sequence). V lost 5 bases to trimming and J lost 2 bases, with 11 bases between them. The CDR3 loop reads CASSPTGNTDTQYF. The CDR3 bases are TGTGCCAGCAGTCCCACCGGTAACACAGATACGCAGTATTTT.

The CDR3 DNA sequence: TGTGCCAGCAGCTCAGAAGTTAGCGGGAGTGGAGGCAATGAGCAGTTCTTC. It specifies CASSSEVSGSGGNEQFF. This rearrangement joins TRBV11-2 to TRBJ2-1; 9 bases align to TRBD2. This CDR3 spans 17 amino acids. V gave up 4 bases and J gave up 6 bases; unmatched junction bases: 13. Germline V gene lookup returns CDR1 SGHAT and CDR2 FQNNGV. Supplemented by reference TRBV11-2 and TRBJ2-1, the full variable domain reads EAGVAQSPRYKIIEKRQSVAFWCNPISGHATLYWYQQILGQGPKLLIQFQNNGVVDDSQLPKDRFSAERLKGVDSTLKIQPAKLEDSAVYLCASSSEVSGSGGNEQFFGPGTRLTVL.

CDR3 in amino acids: CSVNPGQGRYNEQFF. The DNA of the CDR3 is TGCAGCGTCAACCCGGGACAGGGGAGGTACAATGAGCAGTTCTTC. The chain joins TRBV29-1 to TRBJ2-1; 10 nucleotides match TRBD1. Trimming cost V 6 bases and J 4 bases; bases outside gene matches: 9. This CDR3 spans 15 amino acids. Germline V gene data show CDR1 as SQVTM and CDR2 as ANQGSEA.

This clone was counted only a few times. This sequence joins TRBV29-1 and TRBJ2-1, with D possibly being TRBD2 (6 bases). Trimming took 2 bases from V and 8 from J, leaving 16 bases between them. The CDR3 runs to 14 residues. Germline CDR1 SQVTM, CDR2 ANQGSEA. CDR3 nucleotide sequence: TGCAGCGTTGAAACTTATAAGCGGGCCCATGAGCAGTTCTTC. This sequence encodes CSVETYKRAHEQFF.

This chain uses TRBV28 with TRBJ1-5, with 12 bases fitting TRBD1. In germline, CDR1 is MDHEN, CDR2 SYDVKM. Unmatched junction bases numbered 11, after V lost 10 bases and J lost 7 bases. The CDR3 runs to 15 residues. Here the CDR3 reads CANSPGQGARQPQHF. DNA for the CDR3: TGTGCCAACAGCCCGGGACAGGGGGCGCGCCAGCCCCAGCATTTT.

The V and J genes are TRBV11-3 and TRBJ2-5; D not certain. V was pared by 3 bases and J by 4 bases, with 9 bases between. Germline V CDR1 and CDR2: SGHNT, YENEEA. The CDR3 consists of 13 residues. This chain's CDR3 is CASSFTLRETQYF. The CDR3 DNA follows: TGTGCCAGCAGCTTTACCCTCAGAGAGACCCAGTACTTC.

This clone is a singleton in its sample. The chain recombines TRBV5-4 with TRBJ1-2, with TRBD1 matching 8 bases. This CDR3 is 14 amino acids long. Per germline, CDR1 SGHNT and CDR2 YYREEE (reference sequence). V lost 2 bases and J lost 6; bases outside the gene matches: 6. CDR3 coding DNA: TGTGCCAGCAGCTTCCAGGACAGGGTGAATGGCTACACCTTC. Amino acids: CASSFQDRVNGYTF. Complete variable domain (other parts from reference TRBV5-4 and TRBJ1-2): ETGVTQSPTHLIKTRGQQVTLRCSSQSGHNTVSWYQQALGQGPQFIFQYYREEENGRGNFPPRFSGLQFPNYSSELNVNALELDDSALYLCASSFQDRVNGYTFGSGTRLTVV.

The genes are TRBV5-6 and TRBJ1-4, with a possible D match to TRBD1 (5 bases). This CDR3 is built from 18 residues. CDR1 is SGHDT, CDR2 YYEEEE, per germline. With 1 base removed from V and 0 bases from J, the gap between germline ends came to 16 bases. CDR3 sequence: CASSLFETGGATNEKLFF. The DNA for the CDR3 is TGTGCCAGCAGCTTGTTCGAGACGGGAGGGGCAACTAATGAAAAACTGTTTTTT.

This CDR3 reads CASSVSGTGVNTGELFF. CDR3 DNA sequence: TGTGCCAGCAGCGTGTCCGGGACAGGGGTGAACACCGGGGAGCTGTTTTTT. This chain uses TRBV9 with TRBJ2-2, with TRBD1 identical over 10 bases. CDR3 length equals 17 residues. Germline trimming cut 2 bases from V and 1 base from J; bases unmatched to any gene: 5. Germline assignment: CDR1 SGDLS and CDR2 YYNGEE.

The chain has TRBV2 and TRBJ1-4; D unresolved. The CDR3 runs 12 residues. CDR1 is SNHLY and CDR2 is FYNNEI in the germline V gene. V gave up 8 bases and J gave up 4 bases, with 8 bases separating them. The CDR3 protein is CASLMSNEKLFF. For the CDR3, the DNA is TGTGCCAGCTTGATGAGTAATGAAAAACTGTTTTTT.

The CDR3 is CASSYSETPSINEQFF. The CDR3 DNA sequence: TGTGCCAGCAGTTACTCTGAGACACCAAGTATCAATGAGCAGTTCTTC. This chain links TRBV6-5 with TRBJ2-1; D remains ambiguous. Germline V gene lookup returns CDR1 MNHEY and CDR2 SVGAGI. The CDR3 spans 16 residues. V was cut by 0 bases and J by 6 bases, with 15 bases left in between.

The chain is built from TRBV6-4 and TRBJ2-1, with 7 bases matching TRBD2. J lost 3 bases, V lost 6 bases, and 14 bases had no gene match. The V gene's germline CDR1 is MRHNA and CDR2 SNTAGT. This CDR3 has 17 residues. For the CDR3, the DNA is TGTGCCAGCAGCGGGACTTTTAGGCGGGAGCACTACAATGAGCAGTTCTTC. Encoded protein: CASSGTFRREHYNEQFF.

The gene calls are TRBV5-1 and TRBJ2-5; possibly TRBD1 for D (6 bases). Germline loops: CDR1 SGHRS, CDR2 YFSETQ. The CDR3 loop spans 15 amino acids. The V and J ends lost 4 bases and 8 bases respectively, with 21 bases between them. CDR3 loop: CASSAKQGPLSTQYF. The CDR3 DNA is TGCGCCAGCAGCGCCAAGCAGGGGCCACTATCCACCCAGTACTTC.